The sequence of this T cell receptor (beta chain) was determined in a study of blood T cell repertoires in COVID-19 (dated by TCRdb to about 2020). For the wider study: The collaborator samples originated in the United States, Italy and Spain and spanned the acute and convalescent phases of COVID-19. The material from the prospective study consisted of cDNA or gDNA derived from T cells, B-cell-depleted T cells, or PBMCs. The sample metadata nearly always contained a de-identified subject ID, COVID-19 status, age in years and sex. The dataset comprised deeply sampled blood TCRbeta repertoires from subjects exposed to, actively infected with, or recovered from COVID-19. Samples were obtained from the ongoing ImmuneRACE study (first 160 participants) and from 1,200 or so subjects provided by 6 global collaborators. Where available, HLA class I and class II types were obtained from metadata supplied by the sample provider rather than from assay-based typing. The repertoires were released in a freely available public database meant as a resource for research on the immune response to SARS-CoV-2.

The immunoSEQ Assay, a bias-controlled multiplex PCR, was used to amplify TCRbeta CDR3 regions from genomic DNA. Under the source paper's analysis protocol: The number of nucleated cells in each sample was estimated by amplification of reference gene primers within the assay. Sequence reads were collapsed and filtered to measure the absolute abundance of every unique TCRbeta CDR3 rearrangement. For each sample, productive Simpson clonality was calculated as the square root of Simpson's diversity index over productive rearrangements. TCRdb took this table from immuneACCESS and kept in-frame rearrangements with V and J called. Such tables lack part of the clones; where checked against another copy, unresolved V genes explain under half of the gap, and the rest is unexplained. From that table come the V and J calls and clone size; the DNA was used to work out D and trimming. This sample is represented by some 300,000 clones; roughly 90% of them were singletons. Roughly 3.9% of the sample comes from the top ten.

Overall study outcomes, separate from this receptor: How much clinical and demographic metadata was included differed by source and by participant, and the metadata was provided uncurated.

From cysteine to phenylalanine, the CDR3 is 13 amino acids long. CDR3 DNA is the only sequence kept; it has 39 bases, read in frame from the first base. A distance of 13 bases separates the germline ends of V and J, which lose 5 bases and 6 bases respectively. In the prospective study, participants were about 18 to 95 years old, resided in about two dozen geographic areas of the United States, and were enrolled through a virtual design. In the prospective study, participants were assigned to cohorts based on the clinical history participants reported in a screening survey and a study questionnaire. A participant counted as exposed if, within 2 weeks of entering the study, that participant had been in contact with someone who had a PCR-confirmed or clinician-diagnosed COVID-19 case. Each participant in the prospective study had whole blood, serum and a nasopharyngeal or oropharyngeal swab collected by mobile phlebotomists. Participants in the prospective study had the option to provide additional blood draws and questionnaires over a roughly two-month period. Blood samples from the prospective study were shipped frozen or at room temperature prior to DNA extraction.

This clone was found a few times. This clone's antigen is unknown. The record has no base qualities; no much larger clone is one base away. Sequences were obtained from PBMCs or T cells enriched from blood (not recorded which). The clonotype originates from a young woman who had been exposed to COVID-19. The rearranged segments are TRBV12-3 or TRBV12-4 and TRBJ1-1, and perhaps TRBD1 as D gene, on 6 matching bases. The bases read TGTGCCAGCAGTCCAGGGGTGAGGTCTGAAGCTTTCTTT. This sequence encodes CASSPGVRSEAFF.